These 24 T cell receptor beta chains share one sample of origin, sequenced in a study of cytomegalovirus exposure and HLA in healthy donors. It was with 60 Vbeta and 13 Jbeta primers that the PCR ran. Libraries were prepared by immunoSEQ multiplex PCR; TCRdb keeps only in-frame clonotypes and omits some of them. The table for this sample gives about 210,000 clones. The specimen sequenced was PBMCs. The origin of the receptors is a woman aged 25-40 years in good health and CMV-seropositive.

The chain joins TRBV5-1 to TRBJ1-1, with D unclear. CDR1 is SGHRS, CDR2 YFSETQ, per germline. This CDR3 is 14 amino acids long. The germline V and J ends were trimmed by 1 base and 4 bases, with 11 bases remaining between them. The DNA for the CDR3 is TGCGCCAGCAGCTTGACCCTCGGGAGCACTGAAGCTTTCTTT. Its protein product is CASSLTLGSTEAFF.

The V and J genes are TRBV6-5 and TRBJ1-2, with D perhaps matching TRBD1 (6 bases). Germline V CDR1 and CDR2: MNHEY, SVGAGI. The V and J ends lost 9 bases and 1 base respectively, with 18 bases between them. The CDR3 totals 15 residues. In nucleotides, the CDR3 is TGTGCCAGTAAATCTCCAGGGGCGAATAACTATGGCTACACCTTC. Translating it yields CASKSPGANNYGYTF.

This chain joins TRBV29-1 and TRBJ2-2; D may be TRBD2 (7 bases). CDR1 and CDR2 (germline): SQVTM, ANQGSEA. V was shortened by 3 bases and J by 4 bases, with 15 bases between the two germline ends. This CDR3 has 15 amino acids. The CDR3 region has the DNA TGCAGCGTTGAGGCCACAGGGAGGGGCACCGGGGAGCTGTTTTTT. Its translation is CSVEATGRGTGELFF.

The chain joins TRBV4-3 to TRBJ1-2; D is perhaps TRBD1 (5 bases). Trimming shortened V by 0 bases and J by 7 bases, and 18 bases separated the two germline ends. Germline assignment: CDR1 LGHNA and CDR2 YSLEER. The CDR3 length is 16 residues. The CDR3 region is CASSQDPTEGRFGYTF. The DNA of the CDR3 is TGCGCCAGCAGCCAAGATCCCACGGAGGGGCGGTTTGGCTACACCTTC.

The gene calls are TRBV15 and TRBJ2-3; 8 bases fit TRBD2. After removal of 0 bases from V and 5 bases from J, the junction contained 10 bases not matched to a gene. Germline V lookup: CDR1 LNHNV, CDR2 YYDKDF (reference sequence). The CDR3 totals 17 residues. CDR3 nucleotides: TGTGCCACCAGCAGAGATCAGGGCGGGAGGTGGGGAGATACGCAGTATTTT. It translates to CATSRDQGGRWGDTQYF.

This chain uses TRBV7-7 with TRBJ2-7; 9 bases are shared with TRBD2. The J segment lost 2 bases and the V segment lost 5 bases, leaving 10 bases of the junction unmatched. Germline values: CDR1 SSHAT, CDR2 FNYEAQ (reference sequence). The CDR3 extends over 16 amino acids. CDR3 sequence reads: CASSPGPAGGPYEQYF. The CDR3 DNA follows: TGTGCCAGCAGCCCCGGTCCAGCGGGGGGCCCCTACGAGCAGTACTTC.

This chain connects TRBV29-1 to TRBJ2-1; tentatively, D is TRBD2 (6 bases). V gave up 3 bases and J gave up 6 bases, with 15 bases separating them. The CDR3 length is 14 residues. The germline V gene encodes CDR1 SQVTM and CDR2 ANQGSEA. The CDR3 is CSVDGTGLFNEQFF. Here the CDR3 DNA reads TGCAGCGTTGACGGGACGGGACTTTTCAATGAGCAGTTCTTC.

This chain connects TRBV30 to TRBJ1-2; D is ambiguous. Germline V gene sequence: CDR1 GTSNPN, CDR2 SVGIG (reference sequence). V shed 5 bases and J shed 4 bases, with 17 bases lying between them. There are 14 residues in the CDR3. The CDR3 DNA reads TGTGCCTGGTGGGGAGACGATCGATTCTATGGCTACACCTTC. As protein: CAWWGDDRFYGYTF.

This chain connects TRBV6-1 to TRBJ1-1; D is possibly TRBD1 (6 bases). The CDR3 sequence is 13 residues long. Germline V gene sequence: CDR1 MNHNS, CDR2 SASEGT. Trimming took off 7 bases at V and 5 bases at J, with 14 bases between the two ends. CDR3 loop: CASIQGRLTEAFF. The CDR3 DNA reads TGTGCCAGCATCCAGGGGCGATTGACTGAAGCTTTCTTT.

The J gene is TRBJ2-7, the V gene TRBV28, with D tentatively TRBD1 (5 bases). The CDR3 contains 12 residues. Looked up from germline, CDR1 is MDHEN and CDR2 is SYDVKM. V lost 6 bases to trimming and J lost 4 bases, with 10 bases between them. In DNA form, the CDR3 reads TGTGCCAGCAGCGATCCAGGGTACGAGCAGTACTTC. This gives the protein CASSDPGYEQYF.

This chain connects TRBV6-5 to TRBJ1-1, with TRBD1 matching over 8 bases. This CDR3 comprises 16 residues. Losses at the gene ends were 2 bases for V and 1 base for J; bases not matched to a gene: 6. The V gene's germline CDR1 is MNHEY and CDR2 SVGAGI. CDR3 residues: CASSYHEGQGNTEAFF. The CDR3 DNA follows: TGTGCCAGCAGTTACCACGAAGGACAGGGGAACACTGAAGCTTTCTTT.

The chain couples TRBV5-1 to TRBJ1-6; 12 bases match TRBD1. Germline CDR1 SGHRS, CDR2 YFSETQ. The CDR3 extends over 17 amino acids. The V segment lost 1 base and the J segment 6 bases; nucleotides outside the gene matches: 5. The CDR3 bases are TGCGCCAGCAGCTTGTTGGGACAGGGGGCAGGTAATTCACCCCTCCACTTT. Its protein product is CASSLLGQGAGNSPLHF.

V is TRBV28 and J is TRBJ2-5, with D possibly matching TRBD2 (6 bases). CDR1 and CDR2 from the germline V gene are MDHEN and SYDVKM. Trimming removed 10 bases at V and 4 bases at J, with 13 bases between. The CDR3 spans 12 residues. For the CDR3, the DNA is TGTGCCACGAGGTGGGGAGGAGAGACCCAGTACTTC. This gives the protein CATRWGGETQYF.

The chain combines TRBV15 with TRBJ2-1, with 10 nucleotides matching TRBD1. In germline, CDR1 is LNHNV, CDR2 YYDKDF (reference sequence). The CDR3 is made up of 15 amino acids. V dropped 8 bases and J dropped 4; count of bases not matched to a gene: 8. The CDR3 loop reads CATSSTGGSYNEQFF. Written as DNA, the CDR3 is TGTGCCACCTCCTCGACAGGGGGCTCGTACAATGAGCAGTTCTTC.

V usage is TRBV27 and J usage is TRBJ1-2; 7 bases match TRBD1. There are 15 residues in the CDR3. The germline CDR1 and CDR2 sequences are MNHEY and SMNVEV (reference sequence). The ends lost 5 bases at V and 3 bases at J; junction bases unmatched: 9. This chain's CDR3 is CASSPVPTGYYGYTF. In DNA, the CDR3 is TGTGCCAGCAGTCCTGTCCCGACAGGGTACTATGGCTACACCTTC.

The genes are TRBV5-6 and TRBJ2-2; unclear D gene. V was clipped by 0 bases and J by 8 bases, with 5 bases between them. Germline V gene sequence: CDR1 SGHDT, CDR2 YYEEEE. The CDR3 is 12 residues long. This chain's CDR3 is CASSLVQGELFF. The CDR3 nucleotides are TGTGCCAGCAGCTTGGTACAGGGGGAGCTGTTTTTT. Filled out from reference TRBV5-6 and TRBJ2-2, the complete variable domain reads DAGVTQSPTHLIKTRGQQVTLRCSPKSGHDTVSWYQQALGQGPQFIFQYYEEEERQRGNFPDRFSGHQFPNYSSELNVNALLLGDSALYLCASSLVQGELFFGEGSRLTVL.

The genes are TRBV2 and TRBJ2-5, with 14 bases identical to TRBD2. The germline V gene has CDR1 SNHLY and CDR2 FYNNEI. The CDR3 length is 15 residues. The V segment lost 6 bases and the J segment 5 bases; nucleotides outside the gene matches: 5. CDR3 region: CASRGTSGGGETQYF. The CDR3, as DNA: TGTGCCAGCAGAGGGACTAGCGGGGGAGGGGAGACCCAGTACTTC. Using reference TRBV2 and TRBJ2-5 for the parts outside the CDR3, the full variable domain is EPEVTQTPSHQVTQMGQEVILRCVPISNHLYFYWYRQILGQKVEFLVSFYNNEISEKSEIFDDQFSVERPDGSNFTLKIRSTKLEDSAMYFCASRGTSGGGETQYFGPGTRLLVL.

The gene calls are TRBV27 and TRBJ2-3, with TRBD2 matching 10 bases. This CDR3 is 14 amino acids long. Germline V gene data show CDR1 as MNHEY and CDR2 as SMNVEV (reference sequence). V gave up 7 bases and J gave up 6 bases; unmatched junction bases: 7. Written as DNA, the CDR3 is TGTGCCAGCAACCCTAGCGGGGGTAGTGATACGCAGTATTTT. It yields the protein CASNPSGGSDTQYF.

The CDR3 loop is CASRITQGSYNEQFF. CDR3 in DNA: TGTGCCAGCAGAATAACCCAGGGATCCTACAATGAGCAGTTCTTC. The chain has TRBV5-5 and TRBJ2-1, with a tentative D call TRBD1 (5 bases). Trimming removed 5 bases at V and 1 base at J, with 13 bases between. CDR3 length equals 15 residues. Germline loops: CDR1 SGHKS, CDR2 YYEKEE (reference sequence).

Points on this clone: It is likely a read error, because the conserved phenylalanine at the end of the CDR3 is missing. The V gene is TRBV18, the J gene TRBJ1-1; TRBD1 is a possible D gene (5 bases). V shed 3 bases and J shed 1 base, with 12 bases lying between them. There are 15 residues in the CDR3. Germline CDR1 and CDR2: KGHSH and LQKENI. This chain's CDR3 is CASSPLPGGNTEAFL. The CDR3 nucleotides are TGTGCCAGCTCACCTCTCCCCGGGGGGAACACTGAAGCTTTCCTT.

The rearrangement joins TRBV15 to TRBJ2-3; D is possibly TRBD1 (6 bases). Germline lookup yields CDR1 LNHNV and CDR2 YYDKDF (reference sequence). This CDR3 region has 15 residues. The V end was cut by 3 bases, the J end by 2 bases, with 12 bases between. In nucleotides, the CDR3 is TGTGCCACCAGCAGGGGTCCAGGGGACACAGATACGCAGTATTTT. It translates to CATSRGPGDTDTQYF. The full variable domain, in which reference TRBV15 and TRBJ2-3 provide the parts outside the CDR3, is DAMVIQNPRYQVTQFGKPVTLSCSQTLNHNVMYWYQQKSSQAPKLLFHYYDKDFNNEADTPDNFQSRRPNTSFCFLDIRSPGLGDTAMYLCATSRGPGDTDTQYFGPGTRLTVL.

This sequence joins TRBV30 and TRBJ2-1; D is possibly TRBD2 (5 bases). Trimming took off 4 bases at V and 9 bases at J, with 16 bases between the two ends. The CDR3 has 13 amino acids. Germline CDR1 reads GTSNPN; CDR2 reads SVGIG (reference sequence). CDR3 sequence reads: CAWKGDEGSEQFF. CDR3 nucleotide sequence: TGTGCCTGGAAAGGCGATGAGGGTAGTGAGCAGTTCTTC.

The V call is TRBV10-3, the J call TRBJ2-2; 11 bases are a match to TRBD2. Trimming removed 8 bases from V and 6 bases from J; junction bases left unmatched: 11. CDR1 ENHRY and CDR2 SYGVKD come from the germline V gene. The CDR3 runs to 16 residues. The CDR3 is CAIPASGRNIAGELFF. CDR3 sequence (DNA): TGTGCCATCCCGGCTAGCGGGAGGAATATCGCCGGGGAGCTGTTTTTT.

The chain combines TRBV5-1 with TRBJ2-1, with 13 bases aligning to TRBD2. Germline CDR1 is SGHRS and CDR2 is YFSETQ. This CDR3 comprises 19 residues. With V trimmed by 4 bases and J by 1 base, 11 bases remained unmatched. CDR3 protein: CASSGQGATSGGSYNEQFF. CDR3 in DNA: TGCGCCAGCAGCGGCCAAGGGGCGACTAGCGGGGGGTCCTACAATGAGCAGTTCTTC.